The rows below give T cell receptor beta chains drawn from one sample of a study of T cells in Graves' hyperthyroidism and ophthalmopathy. TCRdb ran MiXCR on the multiplex PCR reads and lists one entry per CDR3 protein. The sample has some 300,000 distinct CDR3 sequences, 16% seen once; the top ten hold approximately 31%. The sequenced material came from blood. The receptors were gathered from a man aged 30 to 45 with Graves' hyperthyroidism. The CDR3 runs from the conserved cysteine through the conserved F or W. The D gene is left open where the match is weak. Only some rows state a clone size, as once, few, many or a class for expanded clones.

d_call cdr3_length clone_size j_call v_call cdr3_nt cdr3_aa
TRBD1 12 many TRBJ2-1 TRBV18 TGTGCCAGCTCAGAGGGGACAGGGAAGGAGTTCTTC CASSEGTGKEFF
- 15 - TRBJ1-1 TRBV12-3/TRBV12-4 TGTGCCAGCAGTGAAGCGGGACGGGTCTATACTGAAGCTTTCTTT CASSEAGRVYTEAFF
- 15 many TRBJ2-7 TRBV5-1 TGCGCCAGCAGCTTGGTAGGCAGCAGCTCCTACGAGCAGTACTTC CASSLVGSSSYEQYF
TRBD1 14 many TRBJ2-5 TRBV11-1 TGTGCCAGCAGCTCGCAGGACAGGGTAGAGACCCAGTACTTC CASSSQDRVETQYF
- 13 many TRBJ2-1 TRBV19 TGTGCCAGCACACGGGACCCCGGGAATGAGCAGTTCTTC CASTRDPGNEQFF
TRBD2 21 few TRBJ2-2 TRBV12-3/TRBV12-4 TGTGCCAGCAGTCAACATCTTTACTCTCTGGGACTAGCGGGAGGGACCGGGGAGCTGTTTTTT CASSQHLYSLGLAGGTGELFF
- 21 few TRBJ1-5 TRBV2 TGTGCCAGCAGTGGATCTGAGGCGGGACACTTTCTCCCCGATGTCCTTAAGTACCAGCATTTT CASSGSEAGHFLPDVLKYQHF
TRBD1 16 few TRBJ1-2 TRBV7-3 TGTGCCAGCAGTCTAACCCCGGGACAGGGTATCGATGGCTACACCTTC CASSLTPGQGIDGYTF
TRBD1 18 many TRBJ2-3 TRBV2 TGTGCCAGCAGTGAAGCCATGGGACAGACTTCTAGCACAGATACGCAGTATTTT CASSEAMGQTSSTDTQYF
- 12 many TRBJ2-7 TRBV7-9 TGTGCCAGCAGCCCTATGACCCGAGAGCAGTACTTC CASSPMTREQYF
- 14 many TRBJ2-3 TRBV19 TGTGCCAGTAGTATACAGCCCAGCACAGATACGCAGTATTTT CASSIQPSTDTQYF
TRBD2 17 many TRBJ2-5 TRBV28 TGTGCCAGCAGTTCCGGACTAGCGGGAGGACGACAAGAGACCCAGTACTTC CASSSGLAGGRQETQYF
TRBD1 15 few TRBJ2-7 TRBV5-1 TGCGCCAGCAGCTTGACCCAGGACAGGGGTTTCGAGCAGTACTTC CASSLTQDRGFEQYF
TRBD2 12 many TRBJ2-7 TRBV2 TGTGCCAGTGTACTAGCGGGAACTGAGCAGTACTTC CASVLAGTEQYF
- 15 many TRBJ2-1 TRBV5-1 TGCGCCAGCAGCTTGGGGTGGGGTGGACACAATGAGCAGTTCTTC CASSLGWGGHNEQFF
- 14 many TRBJ2-7 TRBV11-2 TGTGCCAGCAGCAAAGCGGAATACTACTACGAGCAGTACTTC CASSKAEYYYEQYF
TRBD1 15 many TRBJ2-1 TRBV5-1 TGCGCCAGCAGCTTGGAGGACAGGACCTACAATGAGCAGTTCTTC CASSLEDRTYNEQFF
TRBD1 17 many TRBJ2-3 TRBV20-1 TGCAGTGCTAGGGAAATAGGACAGGGAATGTTTACAGATACGCAGTATTTT CSAREIGQGMFTDTQYF
- 12 - TRBJ1-2 TRBV2 TGTGCCAGCAGTGCCACAAACTATGGCTACACCTTC CASSATNYGYTF
- 14 few TRBJ1-1 TRBV20-1 TGCAGTGCTAGGGATGCAGGGGAGGGCACTGAAGCTTTCTTT CSARDAGEGTEAFF
- 14 - TRBJ1-1 TRBV25-1 TGTGCCAGCAGTGAATATACAGGCAACACTGAAGCTTTCTTT CASSEYTGNTEAFF
TRBD1 16 few TRBJ2-2 TRBV7-9 TGTGCCAGCACCAATTGGGACAGGTCCTCCACCGGGGAGCTGTTTTTT CASTNWDRSSTGELFF
TRBD2 21 many TRBJ2-3 TRBV20-1 TGCAGTGCTAGACCACTAGCGGGAGGAGACCAACCGCCTACTAGCACAGATACGCAGTATTTT CSARPLAGGDQPPTSTDTQYF
TRBD2 17 - TRBJ2-2 TRBV3-1 TGTGCCAGCAGCCTCGCGGTACTAGCGGGAAGGTCCGGGGAGCTGTTTTTT CASSLAVLAGRSGELFF
TRBD1 21 few TRBJ2-6 TRBV7-6 TGTGCCAGCAGCTTAGCGATAGGGACAGCCAGATCTTTCTCTGGGGCCAACGTCCTGACTTTC CASSLAIGTARSFSGANVLTF
TRBD1 15 many TRBJ1-2 TRBV13 TGTGCCAGCAGCTCAACAGGCGAGGGGGCCTATGGCTACACCTTC CASSSTGEGAYGYTF
- 15 many TRBJ2-7 TRBV4-1 TGCGCCAGCAGCCAAGAATGGGGGAGATCCTACGAGCAGTACTTC CASSQEWGRSYEQYF
TRBD2 15 many TRBJ2-7 TRBV5-1 TGCGCCAGCAGCTTGGGACTAGCGGCCTATTACGAGCAGTACTTC CASSLGLAAYYEQYF
- 12 - TRBJ2-2 TRBV5-4 TGTGCCAGCAGCCACAGCAACGGGGAGCTGTTTTTT CASSHSNGELFF
TRBD1 14 few TRBJ1-4 TRBV12-3/TRBV12-4 TGTGCCAGCACCGTGGGACAGGGGTCTGAAAAACTGTTTTTT CASTVGQGSEKLFF
- 12 - TRBJ2-7 TRBV4-1 TGCGCCAGCAGCCAAAACCCTTCCGAGCAGTACTTC CASSQNPSEQYF
- 13 many TRBJ1-2 TRBV7-9 TGTGCCAGCAGCTTAGAAGGGGCGATGGGCTACACCTTC CASSLEGAMGYTF
TRBD2 15 many TRBJ2-1 TRBV2 TGTGCCAGCAGGGTGACTAGCGGGAGGGCCAATGAGCAGTTCTTC CASRVTSGRANEQFF
- 13 few TRBJ2-7 TRBV29-1 TGCAGCGTTTCAAGCTCCGACTCCTACGAGCAGTACTTC CSVSSSDSYEQYF
TRBD1 15 few TRBJ2-1 TRBV7-2 TGTGCCAGCAGCCCGACAGGGACCAACAATATAGAGCAGTTCTTC CASSPTGTNNIEQFF
- 18 few TRBJ1-4 TRBV3-1 TGTGCCAGCAGCCAAGTCACCCTTAACACGGGGTGGAATGAAAAACTGTTTTTT CASSQVTLNTGWNEKLFF
- 12 many TRBJ2-1 TRBV12-3/TRBV12-4 TGTGCCAGCAGTTTAGGGCCGAATGAGCAGTTCTTC CASSLGPNEQFF
TRBD2 15 - TRBJ2-1 TRBV6-1 TGTGCCAGCAGGGGCGGACTAGGGGCCTACAATGAGCAGTTCTTC CASRGGLGAYNEQFF
- 15 many TRBJ1-1 TRBV6-1 TGTGCCAGCAGTGATCTCTTGAACAGCAACACTGAAGCTTTCTTT CASSDLLNSNTEAFF
- 15 - TRBJ2-7 TRBV19 TGTGCCAGTAGTATAGCTCGGGACGGAATTGGCGAGCAGTACTTC CASSIARDGIGEQYF
- 16 many TRBJ2-7 TRBV3-1 TGTGCCAGCAGCCTCAGGCGGGGGGGACAGGTCTACGAGCAGTACTTC CASSLRRGGQVYEQYF
TRBD1 15 - TRBJ1-4 TRBV15 TGTGCCACCAGCACCGACAGGGCCCAGAATGAAAAACTGTTTTTT CATSTDRAQNEKLFF
TRBD2 18 few TRBJ2-2 TRBV6-1 TGTGCCAGCAGTGAATGGTTTGTAGCGGGAGGGCCGCCCGGGGAGCTGTTTTTT CASSEWFVAGGPPGELFF
- 15 - TRBJ2-7 TRBV6-5 TGTGCCAGCAGGCCTTATCTGGGTGACTCCTACGAGCAGTACTTC CASRPYLGDSYEQYF
TRBD1 15 - TRBJ2-2 TRBV5-6 TGTGCCAGCAGCCAAAACCCCACAGGGGCCGGGGAGCTGTTTTTT CASSQNPTGAGELFF
- 14 few TRBJ2-7 TRBV5-1 TGCGCCAGCAGCTTGAGTCAAGGGGGTCGGGAGCAGTACTTC CASSLSQGGREQYF
- 17 - TRBJ2-2 TRBV12-3/TRBV12-4 TGTGCCAGCGACACCCGAGGAGGACGGATAAACACCGGGGAGCTGTTTTTT CASDTRGGRINTGELFF
- 15 few TRBJ1-4 TRBV6-2/TRBV6-3 TGTGCCAGCAGTTACTCGTGGGGGGTAACGGAAAAACTGTTTTTT CASSYSWGVTEKLFF
TRBD2 14 many TRBJ2-3 TRBV30 TGTGCCATCACTAGCGGGACTAGCACAGATACGCAGTATTTT CAITSGTSTDTQYF
TRBD2 14 few TRBJ2-1 TRBV12-3/TRBV12-4 TGTGCCAGCAACCCGGGACTAGCATCATATGAGCAGTTCTTC CASNPGLASYEQFF
- 14 - TRBJ2-7 TRBV9 TGTGCCAGCAGCGTTAGCGCCAGCTCCTACGAGCAGTACTTC CASSVSASSYEQYF
- 15 - TRBJ2-3 TRBV5-1 TGCGCCAGCAGCTTGGACGGGTACGGCACAGATACGCAGTATTTT CASSLDGYGTDTQYF
- 12 - TRBJ2-7 TRBV29-1 TGCAGCGTTTACGGGAGAGGGTACGAGCAGTACTTC CSVYGRGYEQYF
- 21 - TRBJ1-2 TRBV6-1 TGTGCCAGCAGCGCCCGTCCGGCTGGGGCGGGGGGCGCGGGCCTGGCCTATGGCTACACCTTC CASSARPAGAGGAGLAYGYTF
- 18 - TRBJ1-3 TRBV3-1 TGTGCCAGCAGCCAAGAACCCCCAGGAAGGGAGTACGGAAACACCATATATTTT CASSQEPPGREYGNTIYF
TRBD2 14 many TRBJ2-7 TRBV7-2 TGTGCCAGCAGCTCCTTAGCGGGAGAGAGTGAACAGTACTTC CASSSLAGESEQYF